A single sample gave rise to the 8 T cell receptor beta chains below, sequenced in a study of blood T cell repertoires in COVID-19. Method: immunoSEQ multiplex PCR; TCRdb's copy keeps in-frame clones and lacks some. The sample shows roughly 180,000 clones, around 87% of them seen only once. Sequenced sample: PBMCs or T cells enriched from blood (not recorded which). These receptors were taken from a woman in her twenties or thirties who had recovered from COVID-19.

This rearrangement joins TRBV6-2 or TRBV6-3 to TRBJ1-1; possible D gene TRBD1, 5 bases. CDR3 length equals 14 residues. With 6 bases removed from V and 6 bases from J, the gap between germline ends came to 17 bases. Germline CDR1 and CDR2: MNHEY and SVGEGT. The CDR3 protein is CASSEGALRPEAFF. The CDR3 bases are TGTGCCAGCAGCGAAGGGGCGTTGCGCCCTGAAGCTTTCTTT.

The chain employs TRBV3-1 (or the pseudogene TRBV3-2) and TRBJ2-1; possibly TRBD1 for D (5 bases). V was trimmed by 3 bases and J by 6 bases, leaving 12 bases between them. The germline V gene encodes CDR1 LGHDT and CDR2 YNNKEL (reference sequence). The CDR3 covers 14 residues. DNA of the CDR3: TGTGCCAGCAGCCAGAGCAGGGAAGTCAATGAGCAGTTCTTC. Its protein is CASSQSREVNEQFF.

This clone was recorded a few times. V usage is TRBV7-9 and J usage is TRBJ2-1; TRBD2 might be the D (6 bases). CDR3 length: 16 amino acids. Germline lookup yields CDR1 SEHNR and CDR2 FQNEAQ (reference sequence). V lost 6 bases and J lost 5, with 20 bases in between. CDR3 residues: CASRSPGTGAHNEQFF. In DNA form, the CDR3 reads TGTGCCAGCAGATCCCCGGGTACGGGAGCCCACAATGAGCAGTTCTTC.

V and J are TRBV7-2 and TRBJ2-1; 12 nucleotides line up with TRBD2. This CDR3 is 15 amino acids long. The trim removed 2 bases at V and 7 bases at J, leaving 3 bases unmatched. Germline V gives CDR1 SGHTA, CDR2 FQGNSA. The CDR3 bases are TGTGCCAGCAGCTTACTAGCGGGAGGGAGGAATGAGCAGTTCTTC. It codes for CASSLLAGGRNEQFF.

The rearrangement links TRBV5-1 to TRBJ1-2; 8 positions agree with TRBD1. Trimming cost V 3 bases and J 4 bases; bases outside gene matches: 2. The CDR3 is 13 residues long. Germline V lookup: CDR1 SGHRS, CDR2 YFSETQ. CDR3 bases: TGCGCCAGCAGCTCGACAGGGGTCTATGGCTACACCTTC. It is translated as CASSSTGVYGYTF.

The CDR3 is CASSRTSNYGYTF. The CDR3, as DNA: TGTGCCAGCAGCCGGACAAGCAACTATGGCTACACCTTC. The J gene is TRBJ1-2, the V gene TRBV7-9; D may be TRBD1 (5 bases). Germline V gene lookup returns CDR1 SEHNR and CDR2 FQNEAQ (reference sequence). The CDR3 contains 13 residues. The germline V and J ends were trimmed by 5 bases and 2 bases, with 9 bases remaining between them.

This clone was picked up one time. J is TRBJ2-7 and V is TRBV5-6; 10 positions agree with TRBD1. The germline V gene has CDR1 SGHDT and CDR2 YYEEEE. This CDR3 is built from 16 residues. Trimming cost V 5 bases and J 0 bases; bases outside gene matches: 8. The CDR3 region has the DNA TGTGCCAGCAGTCTCCGGGACAGGGGTAGCTCCTACGAGCAGTACTTC. Amino acids: CASSLRDRGSSYEQYF. The full variable domain, in which reference TRBV5-6 and TRBJ2-7 provide the parts outside the CDR3, is DAGVTQSPTHLIKTRGQQVTLRCSPKSGHDTVSWYQQALGQGPQFIFQYYEEEERQRGNFPDRFSGHQFPNYSSELNVNALLLGDSALYLCASSLRDRGSSYEQYFGPGTRLTVT.

The V gene is TRBV10-3, the J gene TRBJ2-7; 7 bases map to TRBD1. The junction had 6 bases not matched to a gene; V was cut back by 3 bases and J by 4 bases. Per germline, CDR1 ENHRY and CDR2 SYGVKD. There are 14 residues in the CDR3. The CDR3 coding sequence is TGTGCCATCAGTGATGGGCAGGGGGTGTACGAGCAGTACTTC. It is translated as CAISDGQGVYEQYF.